The present T cell receptor (beta chain) was sequenced within a study of blood T cell repertoires in COVID-19. The wider study: Samples taken during acute and convalescent COVID-19 were collected in the United States, Italy and Spain. Sample material is recorded as cDNA or gDNA derived from T cells, B-cell-depleted T cells, or PBMCs.

Authors' processing steps: By means of reference gene primer amplification, nucleated cell counts were estimated. Repertoires were generated with immunoSEQ multiplex PCR, while TCRdb's copy carries only in-frame clones and drops some. Clone size and the V and J calls come from that table; the DNA yielded D and trimming. The table includes around 250,000 clones, 86% detected once. The CDR3 totals 13 residues. Germline loops: CDR1 ENHRY, CDR2 SYGVKD. Losses at the gene ends were 7 bases for V and 6 bases for J; bases not matched to a gene: 6. The TCR was taken from a young man who had recovered from COVID-19. Sequencing used peripheral blood. This chain uses TRBV10-3 with TRBJ2-3, with TRBD1 matching over 8 bases. Here the CDR3 reads CAITRTGRDTQYF. In nucleotides, the CDR3 is TGTGCCATCACGCGGACAGGGAGGGATACGCAGTATTTT.